The 4 T cell receptor beta chains in this list originate from one sample, sequenced in a study of T cell repertoires in cytomegalovirus infection. MiXCR, run by TCRdb on the reads, gives a single entry per CDR3 protein. Among approximately 500,000 distinct CDR3 sequences listed, around 11% were seen once. The sequenced sample was PBMCs. The receptors originated from a human donor in good health (CMV status not recorded). Some clones in this sample may be carry-over from other donors' samples.

There are many counts of this clonotype. The CDR3 region has the DNA TGTGCCAGCAGCTTACCTGGGACTAGCGGGGGCCTACACTCTGGGGCCAACGTCCTGACTTTC. Its translation: CASSLPGTSGGLHSGANVLTF. This chain connects TRBV7-9 to TRBJ2-6, with 14 nucleotides matching TRBD2. Trimming took 2 bases from V and 0 from J; bases not matched to a gene: 9. The CDR3 totals 21 residues. Germline CDR1 SEHNR, CDR2 FQNEAQ (reference sequence). Full variable domain (rest looked up from reference TRBV7-9 and TRBJ2-6): DTGVSQNPRHKITKRGQNVTFRCDPISEHNRLYWYRQTLGQGPEFLTYFQNEAQLEKSRLLSDRFSAERPKGSFSTLEIQRTEQGDSAMYLCASSLPGTSGGLHSGANVLTFGAGSRLTVL.

The sample holds many counts of this clonotype. DNA of the CDR3: TGTGCCAGCAGCCGAGCGGGTTTAGGGTTAGATGAGCAGTTCTTC. Translation gives CASSRAGLGLDEQFF. The J gene is TRBJ2-1, the V gene TRBV9; D perhaps matches TRBD2 (6 bases). V lost 4 bases and J lost 8, with 19 bases in between. The CDR3 is made up of 15 amino acids. The germline V gene has CDR1 SGDLS and CDR2 YYNGEE.

V usage is TRBV6-5 and J usage is TRBJ2-1; 14 nucleotides line up with TRBD2. Losses at the gene ends were 0 bases for V and 3 bases for J; bases not matched to a gene: 1. Per the germline V gene, CDR1 is MNHEY and CDR2 is SVGAGI. The CDR3 has 17 residues. CDR3 amino acids: CASSYSGTSGSYNEQFF. The DNA for the CDR3 is TGTGCCAGCAGTTACTCGGGGACTAGCGGGAGCTACAATGAGCAGTTCTTC.

This clonotype was found many times. This chain links TRBV12-3 or TRBV12-4 with TRBJ2-1; weak D call: TRBD2 (6 bases). The CDR3 is made up of 14 amino acids. V was pared by 5 bases and J by 5 bases, with 13 bases between. The CDR3 nucleotides are TGTGCCAGCAGTCCAGGGAGGTGGCACAATGAGCAGTTCTTC. Translating gives CASSPGRWHNEQFF.